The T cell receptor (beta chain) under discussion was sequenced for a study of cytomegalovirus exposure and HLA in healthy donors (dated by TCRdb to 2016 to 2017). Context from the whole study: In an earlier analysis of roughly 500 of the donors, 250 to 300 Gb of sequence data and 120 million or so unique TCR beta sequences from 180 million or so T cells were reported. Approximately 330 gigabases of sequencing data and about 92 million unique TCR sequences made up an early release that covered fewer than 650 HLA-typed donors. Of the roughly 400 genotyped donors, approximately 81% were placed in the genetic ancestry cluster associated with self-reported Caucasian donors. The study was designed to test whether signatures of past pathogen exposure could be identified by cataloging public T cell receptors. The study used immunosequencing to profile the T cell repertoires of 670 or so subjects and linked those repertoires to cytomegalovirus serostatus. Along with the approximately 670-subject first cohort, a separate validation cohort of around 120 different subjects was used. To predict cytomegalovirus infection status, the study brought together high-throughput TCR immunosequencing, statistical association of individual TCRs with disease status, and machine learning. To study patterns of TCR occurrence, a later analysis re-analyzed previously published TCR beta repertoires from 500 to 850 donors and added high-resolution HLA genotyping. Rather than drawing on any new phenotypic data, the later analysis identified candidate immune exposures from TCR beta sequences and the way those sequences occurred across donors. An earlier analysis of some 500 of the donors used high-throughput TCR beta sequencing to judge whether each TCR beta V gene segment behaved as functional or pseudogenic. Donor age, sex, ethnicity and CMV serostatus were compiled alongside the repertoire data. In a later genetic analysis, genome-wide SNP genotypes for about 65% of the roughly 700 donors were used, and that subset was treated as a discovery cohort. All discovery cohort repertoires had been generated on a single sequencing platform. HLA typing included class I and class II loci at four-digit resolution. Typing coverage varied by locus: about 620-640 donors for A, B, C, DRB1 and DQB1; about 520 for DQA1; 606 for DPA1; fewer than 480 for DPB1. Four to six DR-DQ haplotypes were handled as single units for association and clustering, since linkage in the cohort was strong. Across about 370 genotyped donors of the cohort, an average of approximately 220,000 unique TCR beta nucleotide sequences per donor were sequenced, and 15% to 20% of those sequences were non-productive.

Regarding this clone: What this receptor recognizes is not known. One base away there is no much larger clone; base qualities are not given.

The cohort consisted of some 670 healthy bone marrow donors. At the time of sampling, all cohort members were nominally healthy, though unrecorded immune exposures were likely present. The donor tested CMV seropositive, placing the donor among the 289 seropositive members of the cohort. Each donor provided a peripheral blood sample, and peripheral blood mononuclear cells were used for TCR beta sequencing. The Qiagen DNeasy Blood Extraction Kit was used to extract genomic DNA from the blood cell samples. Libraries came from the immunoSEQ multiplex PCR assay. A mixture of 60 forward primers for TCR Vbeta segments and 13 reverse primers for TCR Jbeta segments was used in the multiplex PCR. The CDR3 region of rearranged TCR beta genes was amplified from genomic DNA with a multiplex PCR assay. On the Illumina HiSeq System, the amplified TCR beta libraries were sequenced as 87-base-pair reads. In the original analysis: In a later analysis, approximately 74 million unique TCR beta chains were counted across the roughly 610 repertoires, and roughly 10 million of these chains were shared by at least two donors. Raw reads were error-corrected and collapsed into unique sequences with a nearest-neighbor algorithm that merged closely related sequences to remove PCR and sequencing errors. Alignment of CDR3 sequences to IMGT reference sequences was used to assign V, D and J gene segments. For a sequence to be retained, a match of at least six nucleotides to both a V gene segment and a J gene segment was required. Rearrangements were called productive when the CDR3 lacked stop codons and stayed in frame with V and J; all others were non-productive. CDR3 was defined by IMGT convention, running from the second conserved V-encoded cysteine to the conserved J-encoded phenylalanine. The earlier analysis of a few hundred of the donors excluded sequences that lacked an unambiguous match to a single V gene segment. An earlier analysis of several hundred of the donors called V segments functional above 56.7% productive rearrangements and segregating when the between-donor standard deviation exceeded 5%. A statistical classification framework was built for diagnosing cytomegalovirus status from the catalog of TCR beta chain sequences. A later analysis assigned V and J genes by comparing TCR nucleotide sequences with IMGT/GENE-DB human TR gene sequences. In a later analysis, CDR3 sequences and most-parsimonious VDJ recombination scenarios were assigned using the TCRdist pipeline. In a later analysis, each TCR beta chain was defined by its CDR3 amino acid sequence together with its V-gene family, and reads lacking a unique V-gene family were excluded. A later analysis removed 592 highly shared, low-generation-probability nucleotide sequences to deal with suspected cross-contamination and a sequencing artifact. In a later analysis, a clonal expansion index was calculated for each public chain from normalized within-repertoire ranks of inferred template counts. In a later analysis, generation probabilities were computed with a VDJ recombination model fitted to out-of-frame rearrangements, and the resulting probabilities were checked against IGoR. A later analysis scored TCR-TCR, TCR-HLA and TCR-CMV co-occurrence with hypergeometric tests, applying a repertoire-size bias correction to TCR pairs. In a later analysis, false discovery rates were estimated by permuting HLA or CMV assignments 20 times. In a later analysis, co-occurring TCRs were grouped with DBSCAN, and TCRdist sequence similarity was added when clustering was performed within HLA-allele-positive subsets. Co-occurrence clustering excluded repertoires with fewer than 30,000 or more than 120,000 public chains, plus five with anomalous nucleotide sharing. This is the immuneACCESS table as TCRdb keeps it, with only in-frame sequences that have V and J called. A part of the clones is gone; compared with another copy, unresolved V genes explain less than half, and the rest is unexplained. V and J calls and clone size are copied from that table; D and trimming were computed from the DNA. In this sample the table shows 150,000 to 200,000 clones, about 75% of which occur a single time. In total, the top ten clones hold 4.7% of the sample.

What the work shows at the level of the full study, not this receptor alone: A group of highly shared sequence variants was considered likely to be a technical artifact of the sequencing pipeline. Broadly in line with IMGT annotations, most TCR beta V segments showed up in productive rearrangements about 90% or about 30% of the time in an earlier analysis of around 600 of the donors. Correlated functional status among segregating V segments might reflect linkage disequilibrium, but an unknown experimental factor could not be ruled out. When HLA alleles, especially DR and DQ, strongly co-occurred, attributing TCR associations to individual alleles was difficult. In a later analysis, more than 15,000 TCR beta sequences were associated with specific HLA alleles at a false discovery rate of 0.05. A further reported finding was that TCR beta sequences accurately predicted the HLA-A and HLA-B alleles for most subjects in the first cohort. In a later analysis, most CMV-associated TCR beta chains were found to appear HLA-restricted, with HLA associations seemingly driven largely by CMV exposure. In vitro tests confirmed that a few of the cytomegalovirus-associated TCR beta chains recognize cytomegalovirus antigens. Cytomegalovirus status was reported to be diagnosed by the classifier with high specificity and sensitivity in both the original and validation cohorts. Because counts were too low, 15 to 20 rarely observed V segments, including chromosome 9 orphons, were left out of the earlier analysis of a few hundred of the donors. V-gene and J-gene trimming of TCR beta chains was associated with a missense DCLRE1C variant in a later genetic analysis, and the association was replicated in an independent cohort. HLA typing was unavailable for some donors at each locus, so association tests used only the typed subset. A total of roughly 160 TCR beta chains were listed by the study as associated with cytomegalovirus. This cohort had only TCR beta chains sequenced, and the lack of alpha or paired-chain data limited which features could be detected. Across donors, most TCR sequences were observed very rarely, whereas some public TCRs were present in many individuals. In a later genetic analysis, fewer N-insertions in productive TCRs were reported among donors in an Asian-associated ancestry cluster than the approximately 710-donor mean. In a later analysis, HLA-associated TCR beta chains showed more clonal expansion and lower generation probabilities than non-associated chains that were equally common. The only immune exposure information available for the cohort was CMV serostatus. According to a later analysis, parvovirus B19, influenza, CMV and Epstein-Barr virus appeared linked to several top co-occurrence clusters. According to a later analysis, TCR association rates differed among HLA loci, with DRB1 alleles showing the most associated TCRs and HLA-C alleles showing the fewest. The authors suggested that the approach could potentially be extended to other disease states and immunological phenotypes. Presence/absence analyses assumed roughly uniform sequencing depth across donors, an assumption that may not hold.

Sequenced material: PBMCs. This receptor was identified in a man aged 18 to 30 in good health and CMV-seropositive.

The nucleotides read TGTGCCAGTAGTATAATAGGGACAGGGAACGGCTACACCTTC. It is translated as CASSIIGTGNGYTF. In this chain, TRBV19 is recombined with TRBJ1-2, with TRBD1 identical over 9 junction bases. The CDR3, from cysteine to phenylalanine, totals 14 residues. Solely the CDR3 DNA is kept, with 42 bases framed from the first base. The germline V gene (reference sequence) sets CDR1 to LNHDA and CDR2 to SQIVND. V has 2 bases trimmed and J has 8 bases trimmed; junction bases matching no gene number 6.